The sequence of this TCR beta chain was determined in a study of T cells in Graves' hyperthyroidism and ophthalmopathy. Findings of the study overall: Ophthalmopathy onset followed model prediction by a median approximately 5.9 months. Ophthalmopathy stood apart from stable hyperthyroidism in a 13 V-J model.

This CDR3 comprises 16 residues. Trimming stripped 2 bases from V and 2 bases from J, with 16 bases between. Per germline, CDR1 LGHDT and CDR2 YNNKEL (reference sequence). Regions amplified from RNA transcripts were the TCR beta CDR3 regions. HTBI primers were the set used in a first-round RT-PCR of the TCR CDR3. TCRdb re-derived calls from the multiplex PCR reads in MiXCR, one entry per CDR3 protein. The sample shows 350,000 or so distinct CDR3 sequences, roughly a sixth of them seen only once. Comment on this clonotype: The antigen is not known.

Clinicians diagnosed patients from clinical symptoms, serum thyroxine and TRAb, thyroid ultrasound and orbital computed tomography. The blood was taken when hyperthyroidism was first diagnosed, before any ophthalmopathy symptoms showed up. This chain links TRBV3-1 with TRBJ2-7; perhaps D is TRBD1 or TRBD2 (5 bases each). Sequencing was carried out using blood. This clonotype was obtained from a woman aged 25 to 45 with Graves' hyperthyroidism that later progressed to Graves' ophthalmopathy. CDR3 sequence reads: CASSQRPWGSAYEQYF. The CDR3 bases are TGTGCCAGCAGCCAAAGACCGTGGGGGTCTGCCTACGAGCAGTACTTC.